Only a few counts were recorded for the clone carrying this T cell receptor beta chain. The antigen is not known. The sample belongs to a study of identical twins. The CDR3 covers 14 residues. V was trimmed by 1 base and J by 9 bases, leaving 13 bases between them. Germline V gene sequence: CDR1 LGHDT, CDR2 YNNKEL (reference sequence). TCRdb reanalysed the 5' RACE reads using MiXCR and keeps one entry per CDR3 protein. This table holds roughly 720,000 distinct CDR3 sequences, roughly 18% found once. Whole-study findings and limits: The conclusions drew on cross-sectional statistical analysis instead of tracking the same donors. A lower insertion count was a feature of abundant cord blood beta clonotypes, with no such feature in memory repertoires. One should note that invariant MAIT and iNKT cells could partly confound zero-insertion analyses.

These data are also associated with another study on T cells expressing NK-cell markers. As that report states: The study found dominant NKG2C+ clonotypes at about 1.0-8% of CD8+ T cells in about six donors.

The clonotype comes from a woman aged 18 to 35 in good health. V and J are TRBV3-1 and TRBJ1-5, with D possibly being TRBD1 (5 bases). The sequenced sample consisted of PBMCs. CDR3 loop: CASSQAQEGRPQHF. CDR3 DNA: TGTGCCAGCAGCCAAGCTCAGGAGGGACGGCCCCAGCATTTT.